Sequencing of this T cell receptor (beta chain) was carried out in a study of cytomegalovirus exposure and HLA in healthy donors. Study summary: Membership in the Caucasian-associated ancestry cluster was found for around 85% of fewer than 450 genotyped donors. Study-wide findings and caveats: A later analysis linked about 17,000 TCR beta sequences to HLA alleles at 0.05 false discovery rate. In a later analysis, CMV-associated beta chains were mostly HLA-associated, it appeared. TCR beta chain V- and J-gene trimming was linked, in a later analysis, to a missense variant in DCLRE1C.

In the case of this clone: Antigen unknown.

The CDR3 has 14 residues. Unmatched junction bases numbered 8, after V lost 4 bases and J lost 4 bases. Germline CDR1 is SQVTM and CDR2 is ANQGSEA. The primer mix had 60 Vbeta and 13 Jbeta primers. Produced via immunoSEQ multiplex PCR; TCRdb's table is partial and in-frame only. Among 64,000 or so clones listed, about 71% were seen once. J is TRBJ2-7 and V is TRBV29-1, with 9 nucleotides matching TRBD1. This receptor was identified in a woman aged 45-60 years in good health and CMV-seropositive. Sequenced input: PBMCs. CDR3 amino acids: CSVVLGTGSYEQYF. CDR3 nucleotide sequence: TGCAGCGTTGTTCTCGGGACAGGGTCGTACGAGCAGTACTTC.